The 23 T cell receptor beta chains reported below all come from one sample, sequenced in a study of blood T cell repertoires in COVID-19. Clones were sequenced by immunoSEQ multiplex PCR, and TCRdb holds only the in-frame ones, with some missing. The table has about 160,000 clones, around four fifths seen once. Sequenced input: PBMCs or T cells enriched from blood (not recorded which). These receptor sequences come from a woman aged 45-59 years in a cohort exposed to, infected with or recovered from COVID-19 (not recorded which).

The rearrangement links TRBV7-9 to TRBJ1-3; unclear D gene. This CDR3 region has 16 residues. V lost 2 bases, J lost 2 bases, and 13 bases lay in between. The germline gives CDR1 SEHNR, CDR2 FQNEAQ (reference sequence). In nucleotides, the CDR3 is TGTGCCAGCAGCTTAACCGGGATTGGGGCTGGAAACACCATATATTTT. Encoded protein: CASSLTGIGAGNTIYF. The variable domain in full, with the rest retrieved from reference TRBV7-9 and TRBJ1-3, is DTGVSQNPRHKITKRGQNVTFRCDPISEHNRLYWYRQTLGQGPEFLTYFQNEAQLEKSRLLSDRFSAERPKGSFSTLEIQRTEQGDSAMYLCASSLTGIGAGNTIYFGEGSWLTVV.

The gene calls are TRBV7-2 and TRBJ2-5, with D unclear. From germline, CDR1 is SGHTA and CDR2 FQGNSA. The V gene lost 5 bases and the J gene lost 6 bases, with 10 bases spanning the gap. The CDR3 contains 12 residues. The CDR3 is CASSNPGQTQYF. The CDR3 DNA reads TGTGCCAGCAGCAATCCTGGCCAGACCCAGTACTTC.

The chain has TRBV28 and TRBJ1-5; a possible D gene is TRBD1 (6 bases). Deletions cut 8 bases from V and 6 bases from J, with 14 bases between. Germline CDR1 is MDHEN and CDR2 is SYDVKM. This CDR3 is 13 amino acids long. Here the CDR3 reads CASVGGGFQPQHF. Here the CDR3 DNA reads TGTGCCAGCGTCGGGGGGGGCTTTCAGCCCCAGCATTTT.

V gene TRBV4-2 combines with J gene TRBJ2-1, with TRBD1 matching 9 bases. From germline, CDR1 is LGHNA and CDR2 YNFKEQ. This CDR3 contains 15 residues. The junction had 4 bases not matched to a gene; V was cut back by 1 base and J by 6 bases. Here the CDR3 DNA reads TGTGCCAGCAGCCAAGGGGACAGGGTCGTCAATGAGCAGTTCTTC. This translates into CASSQGDRVVNEQFF.

The chain employs TRBV30 and TRBJ2-1, with 7 bases matching TRBD1. The CDR3 is 14 amino acids. Per germline, CDR1 GTSNPN and CDR2 SVGIG (reference sequence). J gave up 4 bases and V 5 bases, and 8 bases lay outside the gene matches. CDR3 sequence: CAWSTGLGYNEQFF. The CDR3 DNA reads as TGTGCCTGGTCGACAGGGTTGGGGTACAATGAGCAGTTCTTC. Supplemented by reference TRBV30 and TRBJ2-1, the full variable domain reads SQTIHQWPATLVQPVGSPLSLECTVEGTSNPNLYWYRQAAGRGLQLLFYSVGIGQISSEVPQNLSASRPQDRQFILSSKKLLLSDSGFYLCAWSTGLGYNEQFFGPGTRLTVL.

The V call is TRBV2, the J call TRBJ1-5, with TRBD1 as a possible D gene (6 bases). CDR1 is SNHLY and CDR2 is FYNNEI in the germline V gene. V lost 2 bases to trimming and J lost 4 bases, with 6 bases between them. The CDR3 has 13 residues. The CDR3 protein is CASSEQGNQPQHF. The CDR3 bases are TGTGCCAGCAGTGAACAGGGGAATCAGCCCCAGCATTTT.

The chain links TRBV15 to TRBJ2-6; 8 bases agree with TRBD1. In germline, CDR1 is LNHNV, CDR2 YYDKDF (reference sequence). The CDR3 contains 18 residues. V shed 1 base and J 1 base; nucleotides not matched to a gene: 6. The CDR3 is CATSRVGQGASGANVLTF. The CDR3 DNA sequence: TGTGCCACCAGCAGAGTAGGACAGGGTGCGTCTGGGGCCAACGTCCTGACTTTC.

The gene calls are TRBV30 and TRBJ1-2; 7 bases map to TRBD1. CDR1 GTSNPN and CDR2 SVGIG come from the germline V gene (reference sequence). The CDR3 consists of 15 residues. Losses at the gene ends were 0 bases for V and 6 bases for J; bases not matched to a gene: 10. The DNA for the CDR3 is TGTGCCTGGAGTGTATTTGAGGGGGCTATCGATGGCTACACCTTC. Residues: CAWSVFEGAIDGYTF.

V is TRBV28 and J is TRBJ1-2; D is undetermined. The CDR3 loop spans 12 amino acids. Germline assignment: CDR1 MDHEN and CDR2 SYDVKM. Deletions cut 7 bases from V and 4 bases from J, with 10 bases between. The CDR3 is CASNRGSYGYTF. As DNA, the CDR3 is TGTGCCAGCAACAGAGGGAGCTATGGCTACACCTTC.

This rearrangement joins TRBV5-4 to TRBJ2-3; 16 nucleotides match TRBD2. Losses at the gene ends were 4 bases for V and 5 bases for J; bases not matched to a gene: 4. The CDR3 has 16 residues. The V gene's germline CDR1 is SGHNT and CDR2 YYREEE (reference sequence). The CDR3 DNA reads as TGTGCCAGCAGCCGCGGGACTAGCGGGAGGGTAGATACGCAGTATTTT. It specifies CASSRGTSGRVDTQYF.

The chain uses TRBV19 and TRBJ2-2; tentatively, D is TRBD2 (5 bases). The CDR3 consists of 14 residues. CDR1 LNHDA and CDR2 SQIVND come from the germline V gene (reference sequence). V was cut by 3 bases and J by 5 bases, with 10 bases left in between. Here the CDR3 reads CASSMGRETGELFF. The CDR3 DNA follows: TGTGCCAGTAGTATGGGAAGGGAGACCGGGGAGCTGTTTTTT.

This chain uses TRBV19 with TRBJ2-7, with TRBD2 as a possible D gene (6 bases). The V gene's germline CDR1 is LNHDA and CDR2 SQIVND (reference sequence). The CDR3 sequence is 15 residues long. The V end was cut by 9 bases, the J end by 1 base, with 19 bases between. Here the CDR3 reads CASRAGIGLSYEQYF. For the CDR3, the DNA is TGTGCCAGCAGGGCGGGGATAGGCTTGTCCTACGAGCAGTACTTC.

The chain recombines TRBV7-9 with TRBJ2-5, with TRBD2 matching over 10 bases. The CDR3 runs 19 residues. Unmatched junction bases numbered 14, after V lost 2 bases and J lost 2 bases. CDR1 is SEHNR and CDR2 is FQNEAQ in the germline V gene (reference sequence). CDR3 amino acids: CASSLRLRTSGIGQETQYF. The CDR3 DNA reads TGTGCCAGCAGCTTAAGGTTGAGAACTAGCGGGATAGGGCAAGAGACCCAGTACTTC. Together with reference TRBV7-9 and TRBJ2-5, the CDR3 gives the full variable domain: DTGVSQNPRHKITKRGQNVTFRCDPISEHNRLYWYRQTLGQGPEFLTYFQNEAQLEKSRLLSDRFSAERPKGSFSTLEIQRTEQGDSAMYLCASSLRLRTSGIGQETQYFGPGTRLLVL.

This chain's CDR3 is CASSLESGTQYF. For the CDR3, the DNA is TGTGCCAGCAGCTTGGAGTCGGGGACCCAGTACTTC. This chain links TRBV5-6 with TRBJ2-5; D remains ambiguous. The CDR3 spans 12 residues. Germline CDR1 SGHDT, CDR2 YYEEEE. The V and J ends lost 0 bases and 7 bases respectively, with 7 bases between them.

The CDR3 DNA sequence: TGCGCCAGCAGCTTGTTGTTGACAGGGTCATTGGGGGAGCAGTACTTC. This encodes CASSLLLTGSLGEQYF. The V call is TRBV5-1, the J call TRBJ2-7, with TRBD1 matching over 7 bases. CDR1 SGHRS and CDR2 YFSETQ come from the germline V gene. This CDR3 has 16 amino acids. The ends lost 1 base at V and 7 bases at J; junction bases unmatched: 14.

The table lists this clone with a few counts. The V gene is TRBV19, the J gene TRBJ2-5; D may be TRBD2 (7 bases). The germline V and J ends were trimmed by 9 bases and 0 bases, with 14 bases remaining between them. This CDR3 has 14 amino acids. CDR1 and CDR2 from the germline V gene are LNHDA and SQIVND (reference sequence). In nucleotides, the CDR3 is TGTGCCAGCGCGGAGGGGGGGTACCAAGAGACCCAGTACTTC. It codes for CASAEGGYQETQYF.

The gene calls are TRBV2 and TRBJ2-1, with a tentative D call TRBD1 (5 bases). Trimming left V 1 base short and J 13 bases short, with 11 bases between. The CDR3 sequence is 12 residues long. Germline-derived CDR1 and CDR2 are SNHLY and FYNNEI. In DNA, the CDR3 is TGTGCCAGCAGTGAAGGCGCGCAGGGACAGTTCTTC. It translates to CASSEGAQGQFF. Together with reference TRBV2 and TRBJ2-1, the CDR3 gives the full variable domain: EPEVTQTPSHQVTQMGQEVILRCVPISNHLYFYWYRQILGQKVEFLVSFYNNEISEKSEIFDDQFSVERPDGSNFTLKIRSTKLEDSAMYFCASSEGAQGQFFGPGTRLTVL.

V gene TRBV15 combines with J gene TRBJ2-5; no definite D call. This CDR3 is 14 amino acids long. V lost 5 bases and J 2 bases, leaving 12 bases between the germline ends. The germline V gene has CDR1 LNHNV and CDR2 YYDKDF (reference sequence). The CDR3 region is CATSPPAGQETQYF. The CDR3 DNA follows: TGTGCCACCAGCCCCCCGGCAGGTCAAGAGACCCAGTACTTC.

The chain employs TRBV7-2 and TRBJ2-4, with 8 bases that match TRBD1. The CDR3 has 14 amino acids. Germline lookup yields CDR1 SGHTA and CDR2 FQGNSA. The trim removed 4 bases at V and 5 bases at J, leaving 4 bases unmatched. CDR3 region: CASSSPGGQNIQYF. In DNA, the CDR3 is TGTGCCAGCAGCTCCCCAGGGGGCCAAAACATTCAGTACTTC.

The rearrangement links TRBV11-2 to TRBJ2-3, with a possible D match to TRBD1 (6 bases). V was pared by 5 bases and J by 5 bases, with 14 bases between. The germline gives CDR1 SGHAT, CDR2 FQNNGV. The CDR3 has 14 amino acids. The CDR3 region has the DNA TGTGCCAGCAGCCCGGACAGTATCCGAGATACGCAGTATTTT. Protein sequence: CASSPDSIRDTQYF.

This chain uses TRBV6-1 with TRBJ2-1, with TRBD1 as a possible D gene (10 bases). The length of the CDR3 is 20 residues. Germline lookup yields CDR1 MNHNS and CDR2 SASEGT. Between the trimmed V and J ends, which lost 2 bases and 7 bases, there was a span of 30 bases. This chain's CDR3 is CASSELWDRGLSGGSNEQFF. The CDR3 DNA is TGTGCCAGCAGTGAACTTTGGGACAGGGGTCTTAGCGGGGGTAGTAATGAGCAGTTCTTC.

The rearrangement links TRBV7-9 to TRBJ1-2, with 11 bases lining up with TRBD1. CDR1 and CDR2 (germline): SEHNR, FQNEAQ (reference sequence). V shed 4 bases, J shed 7 bases, and the junction held 5 bases outside the gene matches. This CDR3 is built from 14 residues. In nucleotides, the CDR3 is TGTGCCAGCAGCTACAGGACAGGGGGCGGTGGCTACACCTTC. Its translation: CASSYRTGGGGYTF.

A few counts support this clone. This chain links TRBV20-1 with TRBJ2-1, with D tentatively TRBD1 (6 bases). The V gene lost 3 bases and the J gene lost 8 bases, with 20 bases spanning the gap. This CDR3 is 15 amino acids long. Germline assignment: CDR1 DFQATT and CDR2 SNEGSKA (reference sequence). CDR3 residues: CSASNGDTLRHEQFF. In DNA, the CDR3 is TGCAGTGCTAGTAATGGGGACACCCTCAGGCATGAGCAGTTCTTC.